Below are 18 T cell receptor beta chains sequenced from a single sample in a study of T cell changes during pregnancy in multiple sclerosis. Assay used: immunoSEQ multiplex PCR; TCRdb lists only in-frame clones, some missing. The sample records around 95,000 clones, roughly 90% being singletons. The sequencing here drew on peripheral blood, taken after pregnancy. The receptors stem from a female donor with multiple sclerosis, enrolled in a pregnancy study.

This sequence joins TRBV6-1 and TRBJ2-1; no clear D gene. CDR1 and CDR2 from the germline V gene are MNHNS and SASEGT. The ends were cut back, 7 bases at V and 4 bases at J, with 8 bases in the middle. The CDR3 is 12 residues long. This CDR3 is CASNPEYNEQFF. Written as DNA, the CDR3 is TGTGCCAGCAACCCAGAATACAATGAGCAGTTCTTC.

This clone was detected a few times. The chain links TRBV9 to TRBJ2-2, with TRBD1 identical over 7 bases. The germline CDR1 and CDR2 sequences are SGDLS and YYNGEE. V lost 3 bases and J lost 1; bases outside the gene matches: 0. This CDR3 is built from 14 residues. The CDR3 region is CASSGTGNTGELFF. CDR3 sequence (DNA): TGTGCCAGCAGCGGGACAGGGAACACCGGGGAGCTGTTTTTT.

The gene calls are TRBV25-1 and TRBJ1-3; 7 bases agree with TRBD1. Per germline, CDR1 MGHDK and CDR2 SYGVNS. The CDR3 covers 14 residues. V was pared by 4 bases and J by 4 bases, with 4 bases of the junction left unmatched. CDR3 residues: CASSGRGLGNTIYF. CDR3 DNA: TGTGCCAGCAGTGGCAGGGGGTTGGGAAACACCATATATTTT.

This clone showed up just once. The V and J genes are TRBV10-3 and TRBJ2-7; 7 nucleotides agree with TRBD2. Germline loops: CDR1 ENHRY, CDR2 SYGVKD. The CDR3 has 14 amino acids. With V trimmed by 11 bases and J by 3 bases, 13 bases remained unmatched. In DNA form, the CDR3 reads TGTGCCTCTCGGGGGGACGTGAGGCTCTACGAGCAGTACTTC. Translation gives CASRGDVRLYEQYF.

This chain links TRBV19 with TRBJ2-6, with 9 nucleotides matching TRBD1. The CDR3 extends over 16 amino acids. Germline CDR1 is LNHDA and CDR2 is SQIVND (reference sequence). J gave up 1 base and V 7 bases, and 5 bases lay outside the gene matches. The CDR3 sequence is CASKPGQGSGANVLTF. The CDR3 nucleotides read TGTGCCAGTAAGCCGGGACAGGGTTCTGGGGCCAACGTCCTGACTTTC. The variable domain in full, completed from reference TRBV19 and TRBJ2-6, reads DGGITQSPKYLFRKEGQNVTLSCEQNLNHDAMYWYRQDPGQGLRLIYYSQIVNDFQKGDIAEGYSVSREKKESFPLTVTSAQKNPTAFYLCASKPGQGSGANVLTFGAGSRLTVL.

The rearrangement links TRBV7-3 to TRBJ1-2, with 7 bases that match TRBD1. Unmatched junction bases numbered 10, after V lost 6 bases and J lost 6 bases. Germline V CDR1 and CDR2: SGHTA, FQGTGA. This CDR3 has 14 residues. The CDR3 DNA sequence: TGTGCCAGCAGGAAGGAGGGGGCAGAAAATGGCTACACCTTC. Translated, it gives CASRKEGAENGYTF.

The gene calls are TRBV15 and TRBJ2-2; 14 positions match TRBD2. The CDR3 is 17 amino acids. Germline assignment: CDR1 LNHNV and CDR2 YYDKDF (reference sequence). J lost 4 bases, V lost 6 bases, and 7 bases had no gene match. CDR3 loop: CATRKTGTSGGTGELFF. Here the CDR3 DNA reads TGTGCCACCAGGAAAACCGGGACTAGCGGGGGCACCGGGGAGCTGTTTTTT.

The rearrangement joins TRBV6-1 to TRBJ2-7; no clear D gene. This CDR3 contains 14 residues. The V end was cut by 2 bases, the J end by 2 bases, with 10 bases between. The germline CDR1 and CDR2 sequences are MNHNS and SASEGT. CDR3 in amino acids: CASSETVVPYEQYF. Written as DNA, the CDR3 is TGTGCCAGCAGTGAAACGGTGGTCCCCTACGAGCAGTACTTC.

The chain employs TRBV10-3 and TRBJ1-5; D might be TRBD1 (6 bases). CDR3 length equals 16 residues. The germline V gene encodes CDR1 ENHRY and CDR2 SYGVKD. V shed 0 bases and J shed 9 bases, with 18 bases lying between them. The CDR3 sequence is CAISESGQTPFPPQHF. In nucleotides, the CDR3 is TGTGCCATCAGTGAGTCCGGACAGACTCCTTTTCCGCCCCAGCATTTT.

The chain combines TRBV11-2 with TRBJ1-1; D gene uncertain. Germline assignment: CDR1 SGHAT and CDR2 FQNNGV. V lost 5 bases and J 10 bases, leaving 11 bases between the germline ends. The CDR3 totals 11 residues. Here the CDR3 DNA reads TGTGCCAGCAGCCACACAGCTGGAGCTTTCTTT. Its protein product is CASSHTAGAFF.

This sequence joins TRBV6-1 and TRBJ1-1; the D is unclear. Germline CDR1 reads MNHNS; CDR2 reads SASEGT. Trimming removed 1 base at V and 0 bases at J, with 6 bases between. The CDR3 length is 14 residues. CDR3 DNA sequence: TGTGCCAGCAGTGAAGTATATATGAACACTGAAGCTTTCTTT. This codes for CASSEVYMNTEAFF.

This chain connects TRBV4-3 to TRBJ2-7; no reliable D call. The V end was cut by 3 bases, the J end by 6 bases, with 15 bases between. This CDR3 contains 14 residues. From germline, CDR1 is LGHNA and CDR2 YSLEER. The CDR3 DNA is TGCGCCAGCAGCCACGATAGCTCCACGGGCGAGCAGTACTTC. It is translated as CASSHDSSTGEQYF.

The chain links TRBV19 to TRBJ2-6, with D maybe TRBD2 (6 bases). The CDR3 extends over 15 amino acids. In germline, CDR1 is LNHDA, CDR2 SQIVND (reference sequence). The ends were cut back, 4 bases at V and 2 bases at J, with 9 bases in the middle. CDR3 sequence: CASSTRGTGANVLTF. The CDR3 DNA reads as TGTGCCAGTAGTACACGGGGGACTGGGGCCAACGTCCTGACTTTC. The full variable domain, rest sourced from reference TRBV19 and TRBJ2-6, is DGGITQSPKYLFRKEGQNVTLSCEQNLNHDAMYWYRQDPGQGLRLIYYSQIVNDFQKGDIAEGYSVSREKKESFPLTVTSAQKNPTAFYLCASSTRGTGANVLTFGAGSRLTVL.

Note on this clone: This specimen includes other DNA sequences encoding the same CDR3. V is TRBV4-1 and J is TRBJ1-4; D possibly corresponds to TRBD1 (6 bases). Germline assignment: CDR1 MGHRA and CDR2 YSYEKL. CDR3 length equals 16 residues. Trimming shortened V by 1 base and J by 8 bases, and 17 bases separated the two germline ends. For the CDR3, the DNA is TGCGCCAGCAGCCAAGCAGGGGTGGTTGGTGGAGAAAAACTGTTTTTT. Encoded protein: CASSQAGVVGGEKLFF.

The V gene is TRBV5-6, the J gene TRBJ2-7; tentative D call: TRBD1 (5 bases). The length of the CDR3 is 13 residues. Germline V CDR1 and CDR2: SGHDT, YYEEEE. Trimming left V 4 bases short and J 4 bases short, with 12 bases between. Written as DNA, the CDR3 is TGTGCCAGCAGCAAGACAGAGACTTACGAGCAGTACTTC. The encoded protein is CASSKTETYEQYF.

V and J are TRBV27 and TRBJ2-7; 8 nucleotides align to TRBD2. Germline V gene data show CDR1 as MNHEY and CDR2 as SMNVEV (reference sequence). There are 14 residues in the CDR3. V gave up 9 bases and J gave up 1 base; unmatched junction bases: 8. This chain's CDR3 is CASYSGVRSYEQYF. CDR3 bases: TGTGCCAGTTATAGCGGGGTAAGATCCTACGAGCAGTACTTC.

CDR3 in DNA: TGCGCCAGCAGCTTGGAAGGCAGGCTGGGGGGTGAAGCTTTCTTT. Translation: CASSLEGRLGGEAFF. V gene TRBV5-1 combines with J gene TRBJ1-1, with TRBD1 as a possible D gene (5 bases). The V gene lost 0 bases and the J gene lost 7 bases, with 16 bases spanning the gap. Looked up from germline, CDR1 is SGHRS and CDR2 is YFSETQ. The CDR3 loop spans 15 amino acids. Together with reference TRBV5-1 and TRBJ1-1, the CDR3 gives the full variable domain: KAGVTQTPRYLIKTRGQQVTLSCSPISGHRSVSWYQQTPGQGLQFLFEYFSETQRNKGNFPGRFSGRQFSNSRSEMNVSTLELGDSALYLCASSLEGRLGGEAFFGQGTRLTVV.

This chain connects TRBV19 to TRBJ1-6; 7 bases line up with TRBD1. CDR1 LNHDA and CDR2 SQIVND come from the germline V gene (reference sequence). The CDR3 contains 16 residues. The junction had 8 bases not matched to a gene; V was cut back by 3 bases and J by 6 bases. CDR3 loop: CASSMFMGQLNSPLHF. The CDR3 DNA sequence: TGTGCCAGTAGTATGTTTATGGGACAGCTTAATTCACCCCTCCACTTT.